The clone carrying this T cell receptor beta chain was seen more than once but under ten times. Its matching antigen is unknown. The data stem from a study of beta chain features in type 1 diabetes. Central memory, naive, regulatory and stem cell-like memory CD4+ cells were sorted by CD45RO/CCR7/CD25/CD127/CD95/CD27. Study-wide points: Fewer junction insertions and more nucleotide deletions appeared in type 1 diabetes patients. A definitive answer on HLA type influencing TCRB rearrangement was not reached here. Moderate but significant shortening of TCRB CDR3s was recorded in all four CD4+ subsets from Type 1 diabetes patients.

As every portion of the isolated RNA was reverse transcribed, the sequencing read expressed TCRB transcripts. TCRdb keeps only in-frame clones here, not all; method: immunoSEQ multiplex PCR. Of hundreds of thousands of clones in the sample, roughly 13% were seen once. The origin of this receptor is a man younger than 35 with type 1 diabetes. Specimen: naive CD4+ T cells from blood.

In DNA form, the CDR3 reads TGTGCCAGCAGCGTAGGAGGGGGATCAGCAACTGAAGCTTTCTTT. Protein product: CASSVGGGSATEAFF. This sequence joins TRBV9 and TRBJ1-1, with D maybe TRBD1 (6 bases). The germline V gene encodes CDR1 SGDLS and CDR2 YYNGEE. Trimming left V 0 bases short and J 5 bases short, with 14 bases between. This CDR3 is built from 15 residues.